A single sample gave rise to the 20 T cell receptor beta chains below, sequenced in a study of blood T cell repertoires in COVID-19. Profiling relied on immunoSEQ multiplex PCR, and the TCRdb table lists in-frame clones only, not all of them. The table includes over 250,000 clones, approximately 92% detected once. The sequenced sample was PBMCs or T cells enriched from blood (not recorded which). The receptors were sampled from a young woman who had recovered from COVID-19.

The rearrangement joins TRBV30 to TRBJ2-1; D is unclear. The CDR3 totals 13 residues. Trimming stripped 0 bases from V and 5 bases from J, with 8 bases between. Per germline, CDR1 GTSNPN and CDR2 SVGIG (reference sequence). The chain's CDR3 is CAWSVRIDNEQFF. DNA for the CDR3: TGTGCCTGGAGTGTCAGAATTGACAATGAGCAGTTCTTC. The variable domain in full, completed from reference TRBV30 and TRBJ2-1, reads SQTIHQWPATLVQPVGSPLSLECTVEGTSNPNLYWYRQAAGRGLQLLFYSVGIGQISSEVPQNLSASRPQDRQFILSSKKLLLSDSGFYLCAWSVRIDNEQFFGPGTRLTVL.

This chain links TRBV11-2 with TRBJ1-1, with D unresolved. In germline, CDR1 is SGHAT, CDR2 FQNNGV. V was shortened by 4 bases and J by 5 bases, with 17 bases between the two germline ends. This CDR3 comprises 15 residues. CDR3 amino acids: CASSSTPTPGTEAFF. Written as DNA, the CDR3 is TGTGCCAGCAGCTCAACCCCGACTCCGGGAACTGAAGCTTTCTTT.

The chain joins TRBV4-3 to TRBJ2-7; TRBD1 matches 7 bases. Trimming at V came to 0 bases and at J to 0 bases, leaving 5 bases not matched to a gene. Germline values: CDR1 LGHNA, CDR2 YSLEER. The CDR3 spans 16 residues. For the CDR3, the DNA is TGCGCCAGCAGCCAAGATTTCGGACAGGCCTCCTACGAGCAGTACTTC. It translates to CASSQDFGQASYEQYF.

CDR3 in amino acids: CASSLNNRPRERSLGNEQFF. The CDR3 DNA reads as TGTGCCAGCAGCTTAAACAACCGCCCTCGGGAGCGTTCTTTGGGCAATGAGCAGTTCTTC. The chain links TRBV7-3 to TRBJ2-1; a weak D match, TRBD2 (6 bases). V shed 1 base and J shed 6 bases, with 28 bases lying between them. The CDR3 is made up of 20 amino acids. The germline V gene encodes CDR1 SGHTA and CDR2 FQGTGA.

This clone was observed once. V usage is TRBV18 and J usage is TRBJ1-4; tentative D call: TRBD1 (5 bases). V was pared by 3 bases and J by 8 bases, with 16 bases between. The germline V gene has CDR1 KGHSH and CDR2 LQKENI. This CDR3 has 15 residues. The CDR3 nucleotides read TGTGCCAGCTCACCCAAGACAGTTAGTATCGAAAAACTGTTTTTT. Protein sequence: CASSPKTVSIEKLFF.

As to this clone: The junction differs from germline at one of its ends, possibly a read error. This rearrangement joins TRBV7-2 to TRBJ2-7; TRBD2 matches 13 bases. The CDR3 is 16 residues long. CDR1 SGHTA and CDR2 FQGNSA come from the germline V gene. This CDR3 reads CVSSPPELAGGHQQYF. CDR3 nucleotides: TGTGTCAGCAGCCCCCCGGAACTAGCGGGAGGGCACCAGCAGTACTTC.

The gene calls are TRBV2 and TRBJ1-2; TRBD1 agrees at 11 bases. The junction had 6 bases not matched to a gene; V was cut back by 7 bases and J by 5 bases. The CDR3 sequence is 14 residues long. From germline, CDR1 is SNHLY and CDR2 FYNNEI. The CDR3 coding sequence is TGTGCCAGCATCCCCGGGACAGGGGGATATGGCTACACCTTC. Amino acids: CASIPGTGGYGYTF.

This chain's CDR3 is CASSLGGGQLTLHF. CDR3 in DNA: TGTGCCAGCAGCTTAGGGGGGGGCCAACTAACCCTCCACTTT. V gene TRBV7-2 combines with J gene TRBJ1-6, with D tentatively TRBD1 (6 bases). The germline gives CDR1 SGHTA, CDR2 FQGNSA. This CDR3 spans 14 amino acids. The V end lost 1 base, the J end lost 14 bases, and 15 bases lay between the germline ends.

The chain carries TRBV19 and TRBJ1-2; D gene uncertain. The CDR3 consists of 14 residues. V lost 1 base, J lost 8 bases, and 14 bases lay in between. CDR1 and CDR2 from the germline V gene are LNHDA and SQIVND (reference sequence). In DNA, the CDR3 is TGTGCCAGTAGTATAGTCGCAGTCTTGGGCGGCTACACCTTC. This encodes CASSIVAVLGGYTF. The full variable domain, with the rest looked up from reference TRBV19 and TRBJ1-2, is DGGITQSPKYLFRKEGQNVTLSCEQNLNHDAMYWYRQDPGQGLRLIYYSQIVNDFQKGDIAEGYSVSREKKESFPLTVTSAQKNPTAFYLCASSIVAVLGGYTFGSGTRLTVV.

The CDR3 spells CASSISLLLNEQFF. In DNA, the CDR3 is TGTGCCAGTAGTATTTCCCTCCTACTCAATGAGCAGTTCTTC. The rearrangement joins TRBV19 to TRBJ2-1; unclear D gene. The CDR3 consists of 14 residues. The V gene lost 3 bases and the J gene lost 6 bases, with 12 bases spanning the gap. CDR1 LNHDA and CDR2 SQIVND come from the germline V gene (reference sequence).

The rearrangement joins TRBV6-5 to TRBJ1-5, with 8 positions matching TRBD1. CDR1 and CDR2 from the germline V gene are MNHEY and SVGAGI. With V trimmed by 5 bases and J by 0 bases, 3 bases remained unmatched. The CDR3 spans 15 residues. CDR3 nucleotide sequence: TGTGCCAGCAGTCCGGACAGGGTTAGCAATCAGCCCCAGCATTTT. Protein sequence: CASSPDRVSNQPQHF.

V is TRBV9 and J is TRBJ1-2; D uncertain. Germline V CDR1 and CDR2: SGDLS, YYNGEE. The CDR3 spans 15 residues. Trimming took off 2 bases at V and 4 bases at J, with 15 bases between the two ends. The CDR3 protein is CASSVSDKLSYGYTF. CDR3 in DNA: TGTGCCAGCAGCGTTAGCGACAAACTATCCTATGGCTACACCTTC.

This chain links TRBV29-1 with TRBJ1-2, with a possible D match to TRBD1 (5 bases). The CDR3 loop spans 11 amino acids. Germline assignment: CDR1 SQVTM and CDR2 ANQGSEA. V lost 5 bases, J lost 7 bases, and 11 bases lay in between. The CDR3 here is CSVTDTPGYTF. Here the CDR3 DNA reads TGCAGCGTTACGGACACCCCTGGCTACACCTTC.

The chain recombines TRBV3-1 (or the pseudogene TRBV3-2) with TRBJ1-2; 8 bases fit TRBD1. The V segment lost 5 bases and the J segment 5 bases; nucleotides outside the gene matches: 7. Germline V gene lookup returns CDR1 LGHDT and CDR2 YNNKEL (reference sequence). The length of the CDR3 is 14 residues. CDR3 loop: CASSRGQDVYGYTF. In nucleotides, the CDR3 is TGTGCCAGCAGCAGGGGACAGGACGTTTATGGCTACACCTTC.

V usage is TRBV7-2 and J usage is TRBJ1-5; D possibly corresponds to TRBD1 (6 bases). The germline V gene has CDR1 SGHTA and CDR2 FQGNSA. The length of the CDR3 is 15 residues. With 5 bases removed from V and 5 bases from J, the gap between germline ends came to 16 bases. CDR3 in amino acids: CASSLKGGGDQPQHF. The DNA for the CDR3 is TGTGCCAGCAGCCTCAAGGGGGGAGGGGATCAGCCCCAGCATTTT.

CDR3 DNA: TGTGCCAGCAGCTTAAGGACTAGCGGAACGGGGGAGCAGTACTTC. Amino acid sequence: CASSLRTSGTGEQYF. V gene TRBV7-2 combines with J gene TRBJ2-7, with 10 positions matching TRBD2. Looked up from germline, CDR1 is SGHTA and CDR2 is FQGNSA. With V trimmed by 2 bases and J by 7 bases, 8 bases remained unmatched. This CDR3 is built from 15 residues. The whole variable domain, remainder taken from reference TRBV7-2 and TRBJ2-7, is GAGVSQSPSNKVTEKGKDVELRCDPISGHTALYWYRQSLGQGLEFLIYFQGNSAPDKSGLPSDRFSAERTGGSVSTLTIQRTQQEDSAVYLCASSLRTSGTGEQYFGPGTRLTVT.

The rearrangement links TRBV19 to TRBJ1-3, with D possibly being TRBD1 (5 bases). The germline V and J ends were trimmed by 5 bases and 3 bases, with 11 bases remaining between them. This CDR3 has 14 amino acids. CDR1 is LNHDA, CDR2 SQIVND, per germline (reference sequence). This CDR3 is CASSPQGRGNTIYF. CDR3 DNA: TGTGCCAGTAGTCCCCAGGGCCGTGGAAACACCATATATTTT.

The chain employs TRBV28 and TRBJ2-3; 7 bases align to TRBD1. CDR3 size: 15 residues. Germline assignment: CDR1 MDHEN and CDR2 SYDVKM. V was pared by 3 bases and J by 2 bases, with 5 bases of the junction left unmatched. The CDR3 loop reads CASSFSGGSTDTQYF. The CDR3, as DNA: TGTGCCAGCAGTTTCTCAGGGGGTTCCACAGATACGCAGTATTTT.

This chain uses TRBV9 with TRBJ2-1, with 7 bases that match TRBD1. Trimming cost V 0 bases and J 9 bases; bases outside gene matches: 9. CDR1 is SGDLS and CDR2 is YYNGEE in the germline V gene. The CDR3 length is 15 residues. CDR3 residues: CASSVGQGSLTEQFF. The CDR3 DNA is TGTGCCAGCAGCGTAGGACAGGGTAGTCTCACTGAGCAGTTCTTC.

The chain recombines TRBV4-1 with TRBJ1-5; D not resolved. Looked up from germline, CDR1 is MGHRA and CDR2 is YSYEKL. The CDR3 has 13 amino acids. Trimming left V 1 base short and J 6 bases short, with 7 bases between. DNA for the CDR3: TGCGCCAGCAGCCAAGTCAGAAGTCAGCCCCAGCATTTT. Protein sequence: CASSQVRSQPQHF.